This T cell receptor beta chain appears in the sequencing data of a study of control samples from healthy donors and cancer patients. Clones were read by immunoSEQ multiplex PCR, and TCRdb kept only the in-frame ones, dropping some. The repertoire holds 190,000 or so clones, with roughly 91% as singletons. Germline CDR1 and CDR2: SGHAT and FQDESV (reference sequence). V gave up 1 base and J gave up 5 bases, with 8 bases separating them. CDR3 size: 13 residues. The TCR originated in a young man in good health. The V gene is TRBV11-1, the J gene TRBJ2-5; a weak D match, TRBD2 (5 bases). The sample consisted of blood. CDR3 sequence (DNA): TGTGCCAGCAGCTTAGGCAGAGGGGAGACCCAGTACTTC. Its protein product is CASSLGRGETQYF.